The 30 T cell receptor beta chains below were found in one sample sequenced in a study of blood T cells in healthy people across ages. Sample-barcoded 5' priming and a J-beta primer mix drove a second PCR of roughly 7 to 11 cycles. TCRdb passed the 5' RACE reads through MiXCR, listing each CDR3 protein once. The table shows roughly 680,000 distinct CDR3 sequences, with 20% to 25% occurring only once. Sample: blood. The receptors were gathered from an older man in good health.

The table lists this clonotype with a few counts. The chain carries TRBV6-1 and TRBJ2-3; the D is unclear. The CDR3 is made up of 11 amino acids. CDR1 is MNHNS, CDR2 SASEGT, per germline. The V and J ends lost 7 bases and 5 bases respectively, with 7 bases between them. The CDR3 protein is CASNWRDTQYF. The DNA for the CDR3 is TGTGCCAGCAATTGGCGAGATACGCAGTATTTT.

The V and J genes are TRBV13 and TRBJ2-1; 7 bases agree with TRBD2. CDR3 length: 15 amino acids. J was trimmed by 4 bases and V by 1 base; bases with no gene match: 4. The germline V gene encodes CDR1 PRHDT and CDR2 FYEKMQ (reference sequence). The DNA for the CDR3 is TGTGCCAGCAGCTTAGTGAGTAGCGGGTACAATGAGCAGTTCTTC. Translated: CASSLVSSGYNEQFF.

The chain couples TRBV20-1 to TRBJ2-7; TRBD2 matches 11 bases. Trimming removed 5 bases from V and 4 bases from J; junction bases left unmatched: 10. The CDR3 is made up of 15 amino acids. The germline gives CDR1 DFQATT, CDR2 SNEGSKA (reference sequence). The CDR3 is CSAGFTSGSPYEQYF. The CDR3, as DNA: TGCAGTGCTGGATTTACTAGCGGGAGTCCGTACGAGCAGTACTTC.

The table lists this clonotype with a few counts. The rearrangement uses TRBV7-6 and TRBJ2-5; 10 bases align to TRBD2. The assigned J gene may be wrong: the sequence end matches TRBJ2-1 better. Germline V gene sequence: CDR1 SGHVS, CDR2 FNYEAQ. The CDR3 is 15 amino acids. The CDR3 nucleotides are TGTGCCAGCGCCTTAGGGACTAGCGCGAATTATGAGCAGTTCTTC. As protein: CASALGTSANYEQFF.

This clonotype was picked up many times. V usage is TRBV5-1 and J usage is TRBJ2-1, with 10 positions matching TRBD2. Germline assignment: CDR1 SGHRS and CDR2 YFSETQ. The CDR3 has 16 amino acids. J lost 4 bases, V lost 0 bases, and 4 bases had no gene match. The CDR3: CASSLGTSGDYNEQFF. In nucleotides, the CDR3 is TGCGCCAGCAGCTTGGGGACTAGCGGAGATTACAATGAGCAGTTCTTC.

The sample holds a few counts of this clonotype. CDR3 bases: TGTGCCAGCAGCCAAGATCCCGCTGGGACCGACTCTGGAAACACCATATATTTT. This gives the protein CASSQDPAGTDSGNTIYF. The chain recombines TRBV4-2 with TRBJ1-3; D is perhaps TRBD1 (5 bases). The CDR3 covers 18 residues. Germline loops: CDR1 LGHNA, CDR2 YNFKEQ. V lost 0 bases and J lost 0, with 15 bases in between.

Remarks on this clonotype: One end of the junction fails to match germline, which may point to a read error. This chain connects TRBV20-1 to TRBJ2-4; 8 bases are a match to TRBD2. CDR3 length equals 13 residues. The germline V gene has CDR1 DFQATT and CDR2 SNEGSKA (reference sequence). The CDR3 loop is CSASSGDKNFQYF. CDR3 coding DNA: TGCAGTGCCAGTAGCGGGGATAAAAACTTTCAGTACTTC.

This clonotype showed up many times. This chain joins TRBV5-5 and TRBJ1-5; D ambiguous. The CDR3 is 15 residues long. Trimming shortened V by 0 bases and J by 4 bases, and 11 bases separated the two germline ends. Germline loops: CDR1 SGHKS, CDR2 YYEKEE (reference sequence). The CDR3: CASSLGAGLNQPQHF. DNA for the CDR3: TGTGCCAGCAGCTTGGGGGCAGGATTAAATCAGCCCCAGCATTTT.

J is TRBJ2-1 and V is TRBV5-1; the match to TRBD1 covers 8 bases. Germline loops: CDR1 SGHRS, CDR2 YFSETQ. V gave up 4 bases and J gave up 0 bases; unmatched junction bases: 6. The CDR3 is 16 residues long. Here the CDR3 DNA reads TGCGCCAGCAGCCAAGGACAGGGAAGCTCCTACAATGAGCAGTTCTTC. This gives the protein CASSQGQGSSYNEQFF.

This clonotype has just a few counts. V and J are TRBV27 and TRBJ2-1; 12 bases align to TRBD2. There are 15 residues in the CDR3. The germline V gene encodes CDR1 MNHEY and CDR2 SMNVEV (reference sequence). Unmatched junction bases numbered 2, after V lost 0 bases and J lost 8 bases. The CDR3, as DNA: TGTGCCAGCAGTTTATCGGCTAGCGGGAGGGATGAGCAGTTCTTC. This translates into CASSLSASGRDEQFF.

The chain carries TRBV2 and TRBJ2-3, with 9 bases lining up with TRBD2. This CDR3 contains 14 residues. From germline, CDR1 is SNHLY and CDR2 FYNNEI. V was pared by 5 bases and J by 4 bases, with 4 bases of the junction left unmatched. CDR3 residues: CASSNSGSPDTQYF. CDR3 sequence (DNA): TGTGCCAGCAGTAATAGCGGGAGCCCAGATACGCAGTATTTT.

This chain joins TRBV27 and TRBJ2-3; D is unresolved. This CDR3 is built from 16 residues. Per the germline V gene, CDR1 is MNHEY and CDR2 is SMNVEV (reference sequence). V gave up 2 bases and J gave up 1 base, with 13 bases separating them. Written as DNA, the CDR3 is TGTGCCAGCAGTTTACAGCCCCCAAGGCGCACAGATACGCAGTATTTT. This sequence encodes CASSLQPPRRTDTQYF.

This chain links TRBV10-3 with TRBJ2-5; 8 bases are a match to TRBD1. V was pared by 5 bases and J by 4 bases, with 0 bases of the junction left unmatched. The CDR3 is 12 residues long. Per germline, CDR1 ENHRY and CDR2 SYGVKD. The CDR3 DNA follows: TGTGCCATCAGTACAGGGGGAGAGACCCAGTACTTC. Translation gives CAISTGGETQYF.

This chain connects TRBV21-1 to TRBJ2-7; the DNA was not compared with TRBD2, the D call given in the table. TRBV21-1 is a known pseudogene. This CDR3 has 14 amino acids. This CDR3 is CASRTSGRWYEQYF. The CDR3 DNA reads TGTGCCAGCCGGACTAGCGGGAGGTGGTACGAGCAGTACTTC.

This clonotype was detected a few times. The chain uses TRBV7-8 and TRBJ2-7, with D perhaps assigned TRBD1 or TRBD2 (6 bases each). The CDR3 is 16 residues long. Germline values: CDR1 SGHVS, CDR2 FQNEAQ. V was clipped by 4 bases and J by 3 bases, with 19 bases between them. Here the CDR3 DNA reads TGTGCCAGCAGCTCTGTGACCGGGGGCGCATTCTACGAGCAGTACTTC. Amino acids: CASSSVTGGAFYEQYF.

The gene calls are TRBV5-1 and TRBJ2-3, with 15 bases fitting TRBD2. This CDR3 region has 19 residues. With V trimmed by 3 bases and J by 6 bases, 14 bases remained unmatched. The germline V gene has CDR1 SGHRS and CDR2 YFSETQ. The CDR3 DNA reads TGCGCCAGCAGCTGGGGACTAGCGGGAGGACATTTCAACGAGGATACGCAGTATTTT. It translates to CASSWGLAGGHFNEDTQYF.

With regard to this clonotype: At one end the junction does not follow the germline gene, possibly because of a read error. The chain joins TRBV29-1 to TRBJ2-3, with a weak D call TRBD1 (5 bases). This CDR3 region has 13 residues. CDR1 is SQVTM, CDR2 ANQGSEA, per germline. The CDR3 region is CSVNAVSTGTQYF. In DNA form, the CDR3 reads TGCAGCGTTAACGCTGTAAGCACAGGTACGCAGTATTTT.

CDR3 sequence reads: CASSIQTGEINQPQHF. CDR3 DNA sequence: TGTGCCAGCAGCATCCAGACAGGGGAGATCAATCAGCCCCAGCATTTT. The V gene is TRBV5-6, the J gene TRBJ1-5, with 8 positions matching TRBD1. J lost 3 bases, V lost 4 bases, and 9 bases had no gene match. Germline lookup yields CDR1 SGHDT and CDR2 YYEEEE. The length of the CDR3 is 16 residues.

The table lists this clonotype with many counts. The CDR3 protein is CASSFLADGSNEKLFF. The CDR3 DNA sequence: TGTGCCAGCAGTTTTCTTGCGGACGGCTCTAATGAAAAACTGTTTTTT. This chain links TRBV28 with TRBJ1-4; D is unclear. The V end lost 3 bases, the J end lost 3 bases, and 14 bases lay between the germline ends. The length of the CDR3 is 16 residues. CDR1 and CDR2 (germline): MDHEN, SYDVKM.

The CDR3 DNA reads TGCGCCAGCAGCTGGGAGGCGACTAGACAAGAGACCCAGTACTTC. Translating it yields CASSWEATRQETQYF. J is TRBJ2-5 and V is TRBV5-1; TRBD2 is a possible D gene (6 bases). Germline loops: CDR1 SGHRS, CDR2 YFSETQ. CDR3 size: 15 residues. With 3 bases removed from V and 2 bases from J, the gap between germline ends came to 14 bases. The complete variable domain, with remaining parts taken from reference TRBV5-1 and TRBJ2-5, reads KAGVTQTPRYLIKTRGQQVTLSCSPISGHRSVSWYQQTPGQGLQFLFEYFSETQRNKGNFPGRFSGRQFSNSRSEMNVSTLELGDSALYLCASSWEATRQETQYFGPGTRLLVL.

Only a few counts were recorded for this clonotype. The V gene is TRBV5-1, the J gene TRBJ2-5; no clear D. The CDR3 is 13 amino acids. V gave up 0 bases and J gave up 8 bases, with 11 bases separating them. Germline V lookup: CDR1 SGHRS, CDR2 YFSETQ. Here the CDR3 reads CASSLEQVRTQYF. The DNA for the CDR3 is TGCGCCAGCAGCTTGGAGCAGGTCCGCACCCAGTACTTC.

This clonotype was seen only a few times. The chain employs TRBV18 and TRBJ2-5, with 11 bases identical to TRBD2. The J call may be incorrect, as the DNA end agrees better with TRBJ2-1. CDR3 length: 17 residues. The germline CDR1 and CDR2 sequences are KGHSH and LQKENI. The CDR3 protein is CASSPTSGSNGENEQFF. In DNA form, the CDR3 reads TGTGCCAGCTCACCCACTAGCGGGAGTAATGGAGAAAATGAGCAGTTCTTC.

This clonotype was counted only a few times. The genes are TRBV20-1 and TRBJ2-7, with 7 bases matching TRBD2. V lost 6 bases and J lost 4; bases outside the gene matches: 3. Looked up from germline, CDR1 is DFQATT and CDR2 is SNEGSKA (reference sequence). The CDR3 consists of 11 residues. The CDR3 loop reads CSARREYEQYF. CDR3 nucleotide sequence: TGCAGTGCAAGGCGGGAGTACGAGCAGTACTTC.

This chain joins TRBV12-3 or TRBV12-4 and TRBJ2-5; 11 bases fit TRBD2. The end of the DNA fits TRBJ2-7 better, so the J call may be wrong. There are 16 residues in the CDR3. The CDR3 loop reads CASNSGSSGRSYEQYF. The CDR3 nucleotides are TGTGCCAGCAACTCCGGTTCTAGCGGGAGGTCCTACGAGCAGTACTTC.

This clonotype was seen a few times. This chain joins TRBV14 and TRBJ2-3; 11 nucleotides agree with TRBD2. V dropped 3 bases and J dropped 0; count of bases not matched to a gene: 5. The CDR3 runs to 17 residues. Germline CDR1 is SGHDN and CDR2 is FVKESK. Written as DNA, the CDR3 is TGTGCCAGCAGCCAGGCTAGCGGGAGGCCTAGCACAGATACGCAGTATTTT. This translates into CASSQASGRPSTDTQYF.

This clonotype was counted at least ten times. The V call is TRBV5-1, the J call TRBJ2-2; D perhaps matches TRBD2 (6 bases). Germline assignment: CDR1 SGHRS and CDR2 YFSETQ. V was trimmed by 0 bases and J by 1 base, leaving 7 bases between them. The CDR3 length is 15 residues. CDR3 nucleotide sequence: TGCGCCAGCAGCTTGGACGGGAGGAACACCGGGGAGCTGTTTTTT. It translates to CASSLDGRNTGELFF.

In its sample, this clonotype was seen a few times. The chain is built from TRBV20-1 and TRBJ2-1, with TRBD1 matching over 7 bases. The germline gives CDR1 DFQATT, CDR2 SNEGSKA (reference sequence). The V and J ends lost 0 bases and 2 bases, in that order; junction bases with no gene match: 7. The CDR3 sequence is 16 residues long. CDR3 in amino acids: CSARDGAGGTYNEQFF. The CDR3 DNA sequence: TGCAGTGCTAGAGATGGGGCAGGGGGAACCTACAATGAGCAGTTCTTC.

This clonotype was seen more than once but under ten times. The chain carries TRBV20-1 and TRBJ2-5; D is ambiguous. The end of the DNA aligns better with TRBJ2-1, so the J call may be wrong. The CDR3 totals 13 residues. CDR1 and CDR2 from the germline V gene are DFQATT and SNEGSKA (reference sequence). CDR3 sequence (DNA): TGCAGTGCTAGCCCTATAAGTAACAATGAGCAGTTCTTC. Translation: CSASPISNNEQFF.

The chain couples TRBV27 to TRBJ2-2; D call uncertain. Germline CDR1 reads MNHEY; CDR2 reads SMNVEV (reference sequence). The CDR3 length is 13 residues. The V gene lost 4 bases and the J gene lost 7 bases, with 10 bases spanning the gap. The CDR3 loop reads CASSYSDRGELFF. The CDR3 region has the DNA TGTGCCAGCAGTTACTCTGACCGCGGGGAGCTGTTTTTT.

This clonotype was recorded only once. This CDR3 reads CASSLAMPAYNEQFF. Here the CDR3 DNA reads TGCGCCAGCAGCTTGGCGATGCCAGCCTACAATGAGCAGTTCTTC. The J gene is TRBJ2-1, the V gene TRBV5-1; D gene ambiguous. The CDR3 has 15 amino acids. Germline V gene lookup returns CDR1 SGHRS and CDR2 YFSETQ. V was cut by 0 bases and J by 2 bases, with 9 bases left in between.